The 19 T cell receptor beta chains given below trace back to one sample, sequenced in a study of Graves' ophthalmopathy and Graves' hyperthyroidism. From RNA, the CDR3 regions of TCR beta chains were amplified and sequenced. First-round RT-PCR with HTBI primers preceded a second-round multiplex PCR. In TCRdb, the multiplex PCR reads were re-called with MiXCR into one record per CDR3 protein. Found here are about 600,000 distinct CDR3 sequences, approximately 37% of them singletons; the top ten hold roughly 4.5%. Sequencing was performed on peripheral blood or thyroid tissue (not recorded which). The receptor source for this set is an adult man with Graves' hyperthyroidism.

J is TRBJ1-1 and V is TRBV10-3; D remains unclear. The length of the CDR3 is 13 residues. Looked up from germline, CDR1 is ENHRY and CDR2 is SYGVKD. V was shortened by 4 bases and J by 4 bases, with 10 bases between the two germline ends. In DNA form, the CDR3 reads TGTGCCATCAGTGCCGGGGAAGGCACTGAAGCTTTCTTT. This translates into CAISAGEGTEAFF.

This clonotype was detected ten times or more. The chain employs TRBV5-4 and TRBJ2-7; TRBD1 aligns across 10 bases. Germline lookup yields CDR1 SGHNT and CDR2 YYREEE (reference sequence). J lost 7 bases, V lost 5 bases, and 12 bases had no gene match. The CDR3 is 15 amino acids. This chain's CDR3 is CASRRTGTGDVEQYF. Written as DNA, the CDR3 is TGTGCCAGCAGACGCACCGGGACAGGGGATGTTGAGCAGTACTTC.

This clonotype occurred many times. This chain uses TRBV5-6 with TRBJ1-2; D might be TRBD1 (5 bases). V shed 6 bases and J shed 2 bases, with 17 bases lying between them. CDR1 and CDR2 from the germline V gene are SGHDT and YYEEEE. This CDR3 has 15 amino acids. The CDR3 region is CASTYGTEGNYGYTF. The CDR3, as DNA: TGTGCCAGCACCTACGGGACGGAGGGCAACTATGGCTACACCTTC.

The V gene is TRBV20-1, the J gene TRBJ2-5; 10 nucleotides align to TRBD2. CDR1 and CDR2 (germline): DFQATT, SNEGSKA (reference sequence). The J segment lost 2 bases and the V segment lost 6 bases, leaving 12 bases of the junction unmatched. The CDR3 covers 16 residues. In DNA form, the CDR3 reads TGCAGTGCCAGCTCACTAATGACTAGCGGGCAAGAGACCCAGTACTTC. Protein sequence: CSASSLMTSGQETQYF.

The table lists this clonotype with many counts. The rearrangement uses TRBV7-9 and TRBJ2-2; no firm D call. There are 12 residues in the CDR3. Germline V lookup: CDR1 SEHNR, CDR2 FQNEAQ (reference sequence). Trimming took 7 bases from V and 6 from J, leaving 9 bases between them. CDR3 sequence (DNA): TGTGCCAGCACCAGTTCGCCCGGGGAGCTGTTTTTT. It yields the protein CASTSSPGELFF.

Ten or more counts support this clonotype. This rearrangement joins TRBV6-5 to TRBJ2-2, with 8 positions matching TRBD1. Germline V lookup: CDR1 MNHEY, CDR2 SVGAGI. V lost 1 base and J lost 1; bases outside the gene matches: 5. This CDR3 comprises 17 residues. The CDR3 loop is CASSYYRGTGNTGELFF. CDR3 coding DNA: TGTGCCAGCAGTTACTACCGCGGGACAGGGAACACCGGGGAGCTGTTTTTT.

This rearrangement joins TRBV7-9 to TRBJ2-1, with 11 positions matching TRBD2. CDR1 is SEHNR and CDR2 is FQNEAQ in the germline V gene (reference sequence). With 6 bases clipped from V and 7 bases from J, the junction kept 8 bases outside the gene matches. CDR3 length equals 15 residues. CDR3 bases: TGTGCCAGCAGTAATAGCGGGAGGGCCCGTAATGAGCAGTTCTTC. It specifies CASSNSGRARNEQFF. The full variable domain, in which reference TRBV7-9 and TRBJ2-1 provide the parts outside the CDR3, is DTGVSQNPRHKITKRGQNVTFRCDPISEHNRLYWYRQTLGQGPEFLTYFQNEAQLEKSRLLSDRFSAERPKGSFSTLEIQRTEQGDSAMYLCASSNSGRARNEQFFGPGTRLTVL.

This clonotype was found a few times. V usage is TRBV15 and J usage is TRBJ2-3, with a tentative D call TRBD1 (6 bases). V was clipped by 0 bases and J by 0 bases, with 13 bases between them. This CDR3 is built from 17 residues. Per germline, CDR1 LNHNV and CDR2 YYDKDF (reference sequence). The CDR3 sequence: CATSRDLPGASTDTQYF. Written as DNA, the CDR3 is TGTGCCACCAGCAGAGATCTTCCAGGGGCTAGCACAGATACGCAGTATTTT. Together with reference TRBV15 and TRBJ2-3, the CDR3 gives the full variable domain: DAMVIQNPRYQVTQFGKPVTLSCSQTLNHNVMYWYQQKSSQAPKLLFHYYDKDFNNEADTPDNFQSRRPNTSFCFLDIRSPGLGDTAMYLCATSRDLPGASTDTQYFGPGTRLTVL.

This clonotype came up many times. The chain carries TRBV27 and TRBJ2-5, with D unclear. CDR1 and CDR2 (germline): MNHEY, SMNVEV (reference sequence). The CDR3 contains 13 residues. Trimming cost V 3 bases and J 0 bases, with 5 bases left between them. In DNA, the CDR3 is TGTGCCAGCAGTTTGTTCTACCAAGAGACCCAGTACTTC. It is translated as CASSLFYQETQYF.

This clonotype was found many times. The chain uses TRBV12-3 or TRBV12-4 and TRBJ1-6; D is ambiguous. The CDR3 extends over 14 amino acids. V was clipped by 5 bases and J by 7 bases, with 12 bases between them. CDR3 sequence reads: CASSLGRINSPLHF. The CDR3 DNA reads TGTGCCAGCAGTCTCGGACGGATCAATTCACCCCTCCACTTT.

The chain recombines TRBV5-4 with TRBJ2-7; D is perhaps TRBD2 (6 bases). The CDR3 has 16 amino acids. V shed 0 bases and J shed 0 bases, with 13 bases lying between them. CDR1 is SGHNT and CDR2 is YYREEE in the germline V gene (reference sequence). The CDR3 spells CASSLGGPGSSYEQYF. In nucleotides, the CDR3 is TGTGCCAGCAGCTTGGGAGGACCCGGGAGCTCCTACGAGCAGTACTTC.

There are many counts of this clonotype. The genes are TRBV20-1 and TRBJ1-5; D is unresolved. V shed 3 bases and J shed 6 bases, with 12 bases lying between them. The CDR3 is made up of 13 amino acids. The V gene's germline CDR1 is DFQATT and CDR2 SNEGSKA (reference sequence). The CDR3 region has the DNA TGCAGTGCTAGGGGAAGGGTAGGTCAGCCCCAGCATTTT. Amino acid sequence: CSARGRVGQPQHF.

Ten or more counts support this clonotype. The chain uses TRBV13 and TRBJ2-7, with a possible D match to TRBD1 (6 bases). V was trimmed by 9 bases and J by 4 bases, leaving 13 bases between them. Germline V gives CDR1 PRHDT, CDR2 FYEKMQ (reference sequence). The CDR3 has 12 amino acids. DNA for the CDR3: TGTGCCAGTGGACAGTACGATTACGAGCAGTACTTC. Protein: CASGQYDYEQYF.

V usage is TRBV7-2 and J usage is TRBJ2-7; 10 bases map to TRBD2. The J segment lost 3 bases and the V segment lost 2 bases, leaving 7 bases of the junction unmatched. The CDR3 extends over 16 amino acids. Germline CDR1 reads SGHTA; CDR2 reads FQGNSA. The CDR3: CASSLTASGGLYEQYF. Here the CDR3 DNA reads TGTGCCAGCAGCTTAACGGCTAGCGGGGGCCTCTACGAGCAGTACTTC. The full variable domain, completed using reference TRBV7-2 and TRBJ2-7, is GAGVSQSPSNKVTEKGKDVELRCDPISGHTALYWYRQSLGQGLEFLIYFQGNSAPDKSGLPSDRFSAERTGGSVSTLTIQRTQQEDSAVYLCASSLTASGGLYEQYFGPGTRLTVT.

This clonotype was counted many times. V usage is TRBV3-1 and J usage is TRBJ1-6; 10 nucleotides match TRBD1. CDR1 is LGHDT and CDR2 is YNNKEL in the germline V gene (reference sequence). The CDR3 extends over 15 amino acids. Trimming cost V 5 bases and J 7 bases; bases outside gene matches: 5. This CDR3 reads CASSEGTGANSPLHF. The DNA for the CDR3 is TGTGCCAGCAGCGAAGGGACAGGGGCAAATTCACCCCTCCACTTT.

This clonotype was counted at least ten times. The CDR3 bases are TGTGCCAGCAGCTTAGTCTCAGGGCAGGGCACTGAAGCTTTCTTT. This translates into CASSLVSGQGTEAFF. The chain uses TRBV7-6 and TRBJ1-1; D might be TRBD1 (5 bases). The germline gives CDR1 SGHVS, CDR2 FNYEAQ. V lost 1 base and J 4 bases, leaving 13 bases between the germline ends. This CDR3 contains 15 residues.

The V and J genes are TRBV9 and TRBJ1-1, with TRBD1 identical over 8 bases. V was clipped by 0 bases and J by 1 base; unmatched bases: 2. CDR3 length equals 15 residues. Germline V lookup: CDR1 SGDLS, CDR2 YYNGEE. The CDR3 is CASSVDGTGNTEAFF. DNA for the CDR3: TGTGCCAGCAGCGTAGACGGGACAGGGAACACTGAAGCTTTCTTT.

The V and J genes are TRBV7-8 and TRBJ2-7; 9 nucleotides agree with TRBD1. The V gene's germline CDR1 is SGHVS and CDR2 FQNEAQ. After removal of 11 bases from V and 3 bases from J, the junction contained 11 bases not matched to a gene. The CDR3 loop spans 14 amino acids. DNA for the CDR3: TGTGCCTGGAGACCGGACAGGGGTAGCTACGAGCAGTACTTC. Residues: CAWRPDRGSYEQYF.

The chain joins TRBV4-2 to TRBJ2-1, with 8 bases fitting TRBD2. Germline trimming cut 3 bases from V and 8 bases from J; bases unmatched to any gene: 9. This CDR3 has 15 residues. Germline V gives CDR1 LGHNA, CDR2 YNFKEQ. CDR3 sequence reads: CASSQGRGLADEQFF. CDR3 coding DNA: TGTGCCAGCAGCCAGGGTCGAGGACTAGCTGATGAGCAGTTCTTC.